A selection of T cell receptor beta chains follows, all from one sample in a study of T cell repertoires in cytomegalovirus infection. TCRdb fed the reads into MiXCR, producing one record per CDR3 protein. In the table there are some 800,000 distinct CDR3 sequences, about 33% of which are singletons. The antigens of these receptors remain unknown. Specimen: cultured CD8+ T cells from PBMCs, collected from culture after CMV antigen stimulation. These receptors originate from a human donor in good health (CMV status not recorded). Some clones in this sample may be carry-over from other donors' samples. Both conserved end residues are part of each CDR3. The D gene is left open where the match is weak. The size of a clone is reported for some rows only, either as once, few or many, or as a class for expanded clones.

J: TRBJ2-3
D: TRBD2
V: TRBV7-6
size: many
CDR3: CASSSAGTSGVESTDTQYF
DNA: TGTGCCAGCAGCTCGGCCGGGACTAGCGGGGTGGAAAGCACAGATACGCAGTATTTT

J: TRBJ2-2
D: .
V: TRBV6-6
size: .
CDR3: CASSYSLGSTGELFF
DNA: TGTGCCAGCAGTTACTCGTTGGGGAGCACCGGGGAGCTGTTTTTT

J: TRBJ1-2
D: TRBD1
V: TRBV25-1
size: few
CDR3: CASSEYWDSNGYTF
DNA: TGTGCCAGCAGTGAATATTGGGACAGCAATGGCTACACCTTC

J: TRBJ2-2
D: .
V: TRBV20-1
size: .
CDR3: CSALTVGSTGELFF
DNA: TGCAGTGCGTTAACAGTCGGTAGCACCGGGGAGCTGTTTTTT

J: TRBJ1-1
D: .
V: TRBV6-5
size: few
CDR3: CASSSHGGGREAFF
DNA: TGTGCCAGCAGTTCCCACGGGGGAGGGCGTGAAGCTTTCTTT

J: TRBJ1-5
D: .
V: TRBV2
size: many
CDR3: CASSARGSNQPQHF
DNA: TGTGCCAGCAGTGCTAGGGGAAGCAATCAGCCCCAGCATTTT

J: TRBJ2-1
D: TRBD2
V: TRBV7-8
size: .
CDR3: CASSLVVAGGLTYNEQFF
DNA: TGTGCCAGCAGCTTAGTGGTAGCGGGGGGCCTTACCTACAATGAGCAGTTCTTC

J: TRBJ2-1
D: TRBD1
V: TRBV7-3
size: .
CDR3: CASRGEGTGEQFF
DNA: TGTGCCAGCAGGGGAGAGGGGACAGGCGAGCAGTTCTTC

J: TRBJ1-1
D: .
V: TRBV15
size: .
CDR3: CATSSRGRGTEAFF
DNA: TGTGCCACCAGCTCCCGGGGGCGCGGGACTGAAGCTTTCTTT

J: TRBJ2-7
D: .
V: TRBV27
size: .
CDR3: CASSLSGVLHYEQYF
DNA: TGTGCCAGCAGTCTCTCAGGAGTGTTACACTACGAGCAGTACTTC

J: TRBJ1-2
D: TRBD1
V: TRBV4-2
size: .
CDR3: CASSQEEGQSYGYTF
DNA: TGTGCCAGCAGCCAAGAGGAGGGACAGAGCTATGGCTACACCTTC

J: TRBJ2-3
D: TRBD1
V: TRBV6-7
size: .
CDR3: CASEDIRGRGGNTQYF
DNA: TGTGCCAGCGAGGACATCAGGGGGCGGGGAGGAAATACGCAGTATTTT

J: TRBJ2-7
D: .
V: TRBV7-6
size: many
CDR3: CASSLVPGEQYF
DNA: TGTGCCAGCAGCCTCGTCCCGGGCGAGCAGTACTTC

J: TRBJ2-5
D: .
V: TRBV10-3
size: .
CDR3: CAISSDGGETQYF
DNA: TGTGCCATTTCCAGCGATGGGGGAGAGACCCAGTACTTC

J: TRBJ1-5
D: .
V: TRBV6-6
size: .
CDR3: CASSTGHNQPQHF
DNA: TGTGCCAGCTCTACAGGGCACAATCAGCCCCAGCATTTT

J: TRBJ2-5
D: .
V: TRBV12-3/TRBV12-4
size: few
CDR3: CASSPQDQETQYF
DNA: TGTGCCAGCAGTCCCCAAGACCAAGAGACCCAGTACTTC

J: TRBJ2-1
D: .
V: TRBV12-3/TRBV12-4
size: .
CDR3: CASSLPLTSPSNEQFF
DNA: TGTGCCAGCAGTCTGCCGCTAACCAGCCCATCCAATGAGCAGTTCTTC

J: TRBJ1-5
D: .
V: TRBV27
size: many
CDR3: CASSLTSRGPQHF
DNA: TGTGCCAGCAGTTTAACCTCCAGGGGGCCCCAGCATTTT

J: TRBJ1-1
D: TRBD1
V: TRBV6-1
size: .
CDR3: CASSQTGAMTEAFF
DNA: TGTGCCAGCAGCCAGACAGGGGCTATGACTGAAGCTTTCTTT

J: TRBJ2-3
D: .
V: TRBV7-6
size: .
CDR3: CASSLKLGAAQYF
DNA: TGTGCCAGCAGCTTAAAATTGGGGGCCGCGCAGTATTTT

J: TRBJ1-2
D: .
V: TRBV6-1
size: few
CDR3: CATSPRADYSANYGYTF
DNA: TGTGCCACCTCGCCGCGGGCAGACTACTCCGCTAACTATGGCTACACCTTC

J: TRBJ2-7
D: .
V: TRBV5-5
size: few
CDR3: CASSLTSEQYF
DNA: TGTGCCAGCAGCTTAACCAGTGAGCAGTACTTC

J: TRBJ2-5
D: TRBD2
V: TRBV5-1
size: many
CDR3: CASSRTSGNPGETQYF
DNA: TGCGCCAGCAGCCGGACTAGCGGAAACCCGGGGGAGACCCAGTACTTC

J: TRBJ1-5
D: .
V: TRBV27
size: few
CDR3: CATWGGGQPQHF
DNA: TGTGCCACCTGGGGAGGTGGTCAGCCCCAGCATTTT

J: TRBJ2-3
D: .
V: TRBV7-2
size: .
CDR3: CASSLAPWSSAFSTDTQYF
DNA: TGTGCCAGCAGCTTAGCGCCTTGGTCTAGCGCCTTCAGCACAGATACGCAGTATTTT

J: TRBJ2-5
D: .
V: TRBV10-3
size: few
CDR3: CASKGERETQYF
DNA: TGTGCCTCTAAGGGGGAGAGGGAGACCCAGTACTTC

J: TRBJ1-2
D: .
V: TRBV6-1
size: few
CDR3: CASSPRGRGSSPNYGYTF
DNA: TGTGCCAGCAGCCCCCGGGGGAGGGGGTCATCCCCTAACTATGGCTACACCTTC

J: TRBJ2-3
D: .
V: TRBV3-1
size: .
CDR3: CASSQEQGGLTDTQYF
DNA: TGTGCCAGCAGCCAAGAACAGGGCGGACTCACAGATACGCAGTATTTT

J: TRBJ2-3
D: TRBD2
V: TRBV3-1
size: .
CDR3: CDSSSGTTITDTQYF
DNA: TGTGACAGCAGCTCCGGGACTACCATCACAGATACGCAGTATTTT

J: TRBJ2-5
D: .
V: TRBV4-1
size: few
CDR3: CASKPRTEETQYF
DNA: TGCGCCAGCAAACCTCGGACGGAAGAGACCCAGTACTTC

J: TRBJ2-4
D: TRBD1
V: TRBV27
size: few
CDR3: CASSLSRTGPNIQYF
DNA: TGTGCCAGCAGTTTATCGCGGACAGGACCGAACATTCAGTACTTC

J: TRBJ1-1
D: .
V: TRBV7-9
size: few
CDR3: CASSQAGWRTEAFF
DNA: TGTGCCAGCAGCCAAGCAGGTTGGCGGACTGAAGCTTTCTTT

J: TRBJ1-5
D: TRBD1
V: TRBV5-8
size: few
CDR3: CASSLTAGGQPQHF
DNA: TGTGCCAGCAGCTTGACAGCAGGGGGTCAGCCCCAGCATTTT

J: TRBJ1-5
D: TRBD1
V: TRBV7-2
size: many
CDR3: CASSFRGQRNQPQHF
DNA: TGTGCCAGCAGTTTTAGGGGACAGCGTAATCAGCCCCAGCATTTT

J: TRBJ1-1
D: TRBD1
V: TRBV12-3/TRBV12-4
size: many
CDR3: CASSPGGLGTEAFF
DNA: TGTGCCAGTAGTCCAGGGGGCTTAGGCACTGAAGCTTTCTTT

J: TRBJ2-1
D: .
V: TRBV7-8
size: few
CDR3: CASSLDPGASYNEQFF
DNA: TGTGCCAGCAGCTTAGACCCGGGGGCCTCCTACAATGAGCAGTTCTTC

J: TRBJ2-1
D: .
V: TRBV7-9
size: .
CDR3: CASSSRSSNEQFF
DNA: TGTGCCAGCAGCTCCCGATCCTCCAATGAGCAGTTCTTC

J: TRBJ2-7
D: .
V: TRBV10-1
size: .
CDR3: CASSETENEQYF
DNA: TGCGCCAGCAGTGAAACCGAGAACGAGCAGTACTTC

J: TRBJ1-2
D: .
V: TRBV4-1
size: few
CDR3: CASSQVSTGDYGYTF
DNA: TGCGCCAGCAGCCAAGTATCTACAGGCGACTATGGCTACACCTTC

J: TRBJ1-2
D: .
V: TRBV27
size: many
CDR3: CASSSQDSNYGYTF
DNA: TGTGCCAGCAGTTCGCAGGATTCTAACTATGGCTACACCTTC

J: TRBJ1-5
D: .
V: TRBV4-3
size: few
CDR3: CASSPDRSYQPQHF
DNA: TGCGCCAGCAGCCCCGACAGATCTTATCAGCCCCAGCATTTT

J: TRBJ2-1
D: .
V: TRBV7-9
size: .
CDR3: CASSLEASASSYNEQFF
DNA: TGTGCCAGCAGCTTAGAGGCTAGCGCGAGCTCCTACAATGAGCAGTTCTTC

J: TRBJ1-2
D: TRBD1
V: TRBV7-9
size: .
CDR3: CASSSPGTDLPNLYGYTF
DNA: TGTGCCAGCAGCAGCCCCGGGACAGACCTTCCAAATCTCTATGGCTACACCTTC

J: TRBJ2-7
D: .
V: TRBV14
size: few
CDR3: CASSTRWSAYEQYF
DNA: TGTGCCAGCAGCACCCGGTGGAGCGCCTACGAGCAGTACTTC

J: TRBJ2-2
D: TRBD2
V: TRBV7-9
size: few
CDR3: CASSGLAGGHGTGELFF
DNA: TGTGCCAGCAGCGGACTAGCGGGGGGCCATGGCACCGGGGAGCTGTTTTTT

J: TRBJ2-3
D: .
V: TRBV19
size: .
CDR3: CATTGTAWGTDTQYF
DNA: TGTGCCACCACGGGGACTGCATGGGGCACAGATACGCAGTATTTT

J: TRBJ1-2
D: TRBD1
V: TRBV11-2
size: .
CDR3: CASSPTPGQLYGYTF
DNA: TGTGCCAGCAGCCCTACCCCGGGACAGTTATATGGCTACACCTTC

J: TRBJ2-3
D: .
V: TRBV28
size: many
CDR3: CASSSTVSGAPSTDTQYF
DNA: TGTGCCAGCAGTTCTACCGTCAGTGGGGCCCCGAGCACAGATACGCAGTATTTT

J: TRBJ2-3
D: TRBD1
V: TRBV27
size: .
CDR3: CASQTGVGTDTQYF
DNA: TGTGCCAGCCAGACAGGGGTGGGTACAGATACGCAGTATTTT

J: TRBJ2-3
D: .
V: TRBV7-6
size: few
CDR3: CASSNRDTTDTQYF
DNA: TGTGCCAGCAGCAACCGGGACACCACAGATACGCAGTATTTT

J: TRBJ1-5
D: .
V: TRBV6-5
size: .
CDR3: CASSYAGADQPQHF
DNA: TGTGCCAGCAGTTACGCGGGGGCGGATCAGCCCCAGCATTTT

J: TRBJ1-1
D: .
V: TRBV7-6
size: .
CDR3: CASSLAVGAGTEAFF
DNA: TGTGCCAGCAGCTTAGCGGTCGGGGCGGGGACTGAAGCTTTCTTT

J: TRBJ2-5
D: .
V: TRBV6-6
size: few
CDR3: CASSYLQGPVLGETQYF
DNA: TGTGCCAGCAGTTACCTACAGGGACCAGTTTTGGGGGAGACCCAGTACTTC

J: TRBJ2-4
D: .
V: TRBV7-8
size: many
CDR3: CASSFRHIKNIQYF
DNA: TGTGCCAGCAGCTTTCGACATATCAAAAACATTCAGTACTTC

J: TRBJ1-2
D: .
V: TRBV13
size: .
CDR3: CASSLGPILEGVGYGYTF
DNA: TGTGCCAGCAGCTTAGGCCCCATATTGGAGGGGGTTGGATATGGCTACACCTTC